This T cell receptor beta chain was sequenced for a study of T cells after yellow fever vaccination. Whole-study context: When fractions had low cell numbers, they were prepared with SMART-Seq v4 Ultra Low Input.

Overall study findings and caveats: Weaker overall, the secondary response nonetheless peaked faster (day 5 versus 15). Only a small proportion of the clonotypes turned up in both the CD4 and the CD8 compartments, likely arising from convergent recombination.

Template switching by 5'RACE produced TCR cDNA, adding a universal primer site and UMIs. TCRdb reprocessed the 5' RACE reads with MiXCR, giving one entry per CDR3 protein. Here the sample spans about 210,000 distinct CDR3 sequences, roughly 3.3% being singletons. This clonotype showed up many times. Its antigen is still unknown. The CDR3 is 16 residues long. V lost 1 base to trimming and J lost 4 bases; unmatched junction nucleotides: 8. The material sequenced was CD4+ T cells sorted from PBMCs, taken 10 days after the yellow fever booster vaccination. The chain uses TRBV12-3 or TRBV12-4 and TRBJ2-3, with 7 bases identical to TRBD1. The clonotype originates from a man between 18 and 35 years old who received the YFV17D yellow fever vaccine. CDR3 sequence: CASSLVPGGKSDTQYF. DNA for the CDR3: TGTGCCAGCAGTTTAGTTCCAGGGGGAAAATCAGATACGCAGTATTTT.